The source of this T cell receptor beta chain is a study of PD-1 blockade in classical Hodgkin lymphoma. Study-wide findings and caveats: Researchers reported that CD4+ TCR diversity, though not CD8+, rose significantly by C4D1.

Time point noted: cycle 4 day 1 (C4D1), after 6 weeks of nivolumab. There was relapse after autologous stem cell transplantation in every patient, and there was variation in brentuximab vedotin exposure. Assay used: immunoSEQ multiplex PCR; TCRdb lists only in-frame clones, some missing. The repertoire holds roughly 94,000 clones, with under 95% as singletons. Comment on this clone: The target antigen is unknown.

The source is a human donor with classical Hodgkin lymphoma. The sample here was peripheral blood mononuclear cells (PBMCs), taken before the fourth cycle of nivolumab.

Written as DNA, the CDR3 is TGTGCCATCAGCGACACATCGGGGGGCGCGGGGGAGCAGTACTTC. Translated: CAISDTSGGAGEQYF. The chain uses TRBV10-3 and TRBJ2-7; perhaps TRBD2 as D (7 bases). The CDR3 loop spans 15 amino acids. V lost 6 bases and J 7 bases, leaving 22 bases between the germline ends. Germline V lookup: CDR1 ENHRY, CDR2 SYGVKD.